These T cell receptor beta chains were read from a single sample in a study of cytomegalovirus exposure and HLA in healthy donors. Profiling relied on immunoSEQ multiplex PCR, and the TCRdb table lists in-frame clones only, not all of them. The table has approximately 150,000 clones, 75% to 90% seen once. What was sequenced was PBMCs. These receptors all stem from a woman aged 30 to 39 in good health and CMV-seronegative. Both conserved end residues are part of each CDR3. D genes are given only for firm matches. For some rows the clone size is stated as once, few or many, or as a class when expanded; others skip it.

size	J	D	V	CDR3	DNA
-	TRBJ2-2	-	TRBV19	CASHLGGAPGTGELFF	TGTGCCAGCCATCTAGGGGGGGCGCCTGGCACCGGGGAGCTGTTTTTT
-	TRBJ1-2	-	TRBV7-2	CASRSNREANYGYTF	TGTGCCAGCAGGTCCAACAGGGAAGCTAACTATGGCTACACCTTC
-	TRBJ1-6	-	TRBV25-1	CASSEYYNSPLHF	TGTGCCAGCAGTGAGTACTATAATTCACCCCTCCACTTT
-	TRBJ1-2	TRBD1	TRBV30	CAWDPGQGALGYGYTF	TGTGCCTGGGATCCGGGACAGGGGGCTTTGGGCTATGGCTACACCTTC
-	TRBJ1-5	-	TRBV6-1	CASSAGRVYQPQHF	TGTGCCAGCTCTGCAGGGCGAGTTTATCAGCCCCAGCATTTT
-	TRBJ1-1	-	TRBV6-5	CASSTLQGGTEAFF	TGTGCCAGCAGTACATTACAGGGTGGTACTGAAGCTTTCTTT
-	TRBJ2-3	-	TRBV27	CASSLWGVGRGTDTFSGTQYF	TGTGCCAGCAGTTTATGGGGGGTCGGGCGAGGAACCGATACTTTCTCAGGTACGCAGTATTTT
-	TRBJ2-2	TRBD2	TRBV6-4	CASSDSSGGATGELFF	TGTGCCAGCAGTGACTCTAGCGGGGGGGCCACCGGGGAGCTGTTTTTT
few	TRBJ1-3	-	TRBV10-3	CAISEAGAGNTIYF	TGTGCCATCAGTGAGGCGGGGGCAGGAAACACCATATATTTT
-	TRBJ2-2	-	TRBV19	CASSSGGGGELFF	TGTGCCAGTAGTTCGGGGGGCGGAGGGGAGCTGTTTTTT
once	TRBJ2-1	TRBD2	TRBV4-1	CASSQDILFGTSGSRINEQFF	TGCGCCAGCAGCCAAGATATTCTCTTCGGGACTAGCGGATCGAGGATAAATGAGCAGTTCTTC
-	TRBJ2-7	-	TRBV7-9	CASSAALGGPSVYEQYF	TGTGCCAGCAGCGCAGCCCTGGGGGGGCCCTCGGTCTACGAGCAGTACTTC
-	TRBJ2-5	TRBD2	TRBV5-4	CASSWGLAGVQTQYF	TGTGCCAGCAGCTGGGGACTAGCCGGAGTTCAGACCCAGTACTTC
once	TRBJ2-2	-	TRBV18	CASSPRLPNTGELFF	TGTGCCAGCTCACCTAGATTACCGAACACCGGGGAGCTGTTTTTT
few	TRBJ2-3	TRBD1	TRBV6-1	CASSEVGTGWDTQYF	TGTGCCAGCAGTGAAGTGGGGACAGGGTGGGATACGCAGTATTTT
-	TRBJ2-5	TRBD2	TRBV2	CASSPGLAEETQYF	TGTGCCAGCAGTCCAGGACTAGCGGAAGAGACCCAGTACTTC
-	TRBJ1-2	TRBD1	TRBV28	CASSQDRDYGYTF	TGTGCCAGCAGTCAGGACAGGGATTATGGCTACACCTTC
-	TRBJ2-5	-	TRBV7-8	CASSLGRGGLRETQYF	TGTGCCAGCAGCTTAGGACGGGGTGGGCTGAGGGAGACCCAGTACTTC
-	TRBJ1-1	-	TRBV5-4	CASSPRQGGTEAFF	TGTGCCAGCAGCCCGAGGCAGGGTGGCACTGAAGCTTTCTTT
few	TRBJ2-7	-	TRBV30	CAWSRGPNEQYF	TGTGCCTGGAGTCGTGGCCCGAACGAGCAGTACTTC
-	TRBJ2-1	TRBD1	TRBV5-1	CASSLSDRAAYNEQFF	TGCGCCAGCAGCCTTTCGGACAGGGCGGCCTACAATGAGCAGTTCTTC
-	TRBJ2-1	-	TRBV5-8	CASSRGTAPYNEQFF	TGTGCCAGCAGCCGGGGGACGGCGCCATACAATGAGCAGTTCTTC
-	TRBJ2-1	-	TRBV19	CASSISAAPYNEQFF	TGTGCCAGTAGTATCTCGGCGGCTCCCTACAATGAGCAGTTCTTC
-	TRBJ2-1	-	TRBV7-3	CASSLLSGYNEQFF	TGTGCCAGCAGCTTACTGTCCGGTTACAATGAGCAGTTCTTC
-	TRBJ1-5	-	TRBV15	CATSRVPFIQPQHF	TGTGCCACCAGCAGAGTTCCCTTTATCCAGCCCCAGCATTTT
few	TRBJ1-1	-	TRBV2	CASSEARAGVTEAFF	TGTGCCAGCAGTGAAGCGCGCGCCGGTGTCACTGAAGCTTTCTTT
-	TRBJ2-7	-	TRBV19	CASSIHLGLEIYEQYF	TGTGCCAGTAGTATTCACCTGGGGCTGGAAATCTACGAGCAGTACTTC
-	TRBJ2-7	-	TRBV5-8	CASSFTDSRYEQYF	TGTGCCAGCAGTTTCACGGACAGTAGATACGAGCAGTACTTC
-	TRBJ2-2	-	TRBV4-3	CASSRVRDSNTGELFF	TGCGCCAGCAGCCGGGTGCGGGACTCGAACACCGGGGAGCTGTTTTTT
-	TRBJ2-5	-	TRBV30	CAAGWETQYF	TGTGCTGCAGGGTGGGAGACCCAGTACTTC
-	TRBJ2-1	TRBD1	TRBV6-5	CASSSGTGEYNEQFF	TGTGCCAGCAGTTCCGGGACAGGGGAATACAATGAGCAGTTCTTC
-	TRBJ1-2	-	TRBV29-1	CSAPQGYGYTF	TGCAGCGCCCCCCAGGGCTATGGCTACACCTTC
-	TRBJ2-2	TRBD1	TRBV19	CASSGQGKSGELFF	TGTGCCAGTAGCGGACAGGGGAAATCCGGGGAGCTGTTTTTT
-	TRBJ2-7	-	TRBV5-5	CASATGASNYEQYF	TGTGCCAGCGCTACAGGCGCATCTAACTACGAGCAGTACTTC
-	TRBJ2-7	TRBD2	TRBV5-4	CASSLMTSWGGDDEQYF	TGTGCCAGCAGCTTAATGACTTCTTGGGGGGGAGACGACGAGCAGTACTTC
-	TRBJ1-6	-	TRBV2	CASSESGADNSPLHF	TGTGCCAGCAGTGAAAGTGGGGCAGATAATTCACCCCTCCACTTT
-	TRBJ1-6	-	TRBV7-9	CASSLAAVASSPLHF	TGTGCCAGCAGCTTAGCGGCAGTTGCTTCTTCACCCCTCCACTTT
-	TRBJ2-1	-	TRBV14	CASSQLGVNEQFF	TGTGCCAGCAGCCAACTAGGGGTGAATGAGCAGTTCTTC
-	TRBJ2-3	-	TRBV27	CASKPRTLAGIGTDTQYF	TGTGCCAGCAAACCCCGGACCCTGGCGGGAATTGGGACAGATACGCAGTATTTT
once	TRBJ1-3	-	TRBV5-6	CASSLGALPTGNTIYF	TGTGCCAGCAGCTTGGGTGCGCTTCCCACTGGAAACACCATATATTTT
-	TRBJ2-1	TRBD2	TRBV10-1	CASSERLAIEDEQFF	TGCGCCAGCAGTGAGCGACTAGCGATCGAGGATGAGCAGTTCTTC
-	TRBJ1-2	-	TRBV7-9	CASSLSAGSYGYTF	TGTGCCAGCAGCTTAAGTGCAGGCAGCTATGGCTACACCTTC
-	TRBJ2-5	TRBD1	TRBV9	CASSDDRGLRETQYF	TGTGCCAGCAGCGATGACAGGGGGCTCAGGGAGACCCAGTACTTC
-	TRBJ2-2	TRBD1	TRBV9	CASSFTGTGETGELFF	TGTGCCAGCAGTTTCACCGGGACAGGGGAAACCGGGGAGCTGTTTTTT
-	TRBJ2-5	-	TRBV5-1	CASSWRGEETQYF	TGCGCCAGCAGCTGGCGCGGGGAGGAGACCCAGTACTTC
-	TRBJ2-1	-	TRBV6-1	CASSEANVALTEQFF	TGTGCCAGCAGTGAAGCGAACGTAGCGCTCACTGAGCAGTTCTTC
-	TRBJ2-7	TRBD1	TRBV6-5	CASGQGRPYEQYF	TGTGCCAGCGGACAGGGGCGACCCTACGAGCAGTACTTC
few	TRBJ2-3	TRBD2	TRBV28	CASSRDYQDTQYF	TGTGCCAGCAGCCGGGACTACCAAGATACGCAGTATTTT
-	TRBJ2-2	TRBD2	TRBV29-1	CSGLAVSNTGELFF	TGCAGCGGCCTAGCGGTATCGAACACCGGGGAGCTGTTTTTT
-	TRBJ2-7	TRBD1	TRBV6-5	CASSLGQRISEQYF	TGTGCCAGCAGTTTGGGACAGAGAATCTCCGAGCAGTACTTC
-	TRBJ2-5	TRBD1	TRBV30	CAWTGDSRETQYF	TGTGCCTGGACCGGGGACAGTAGAGAGACCCAGTACTTC
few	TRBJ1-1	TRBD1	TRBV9	CASSEGTANTEAFF	TGTGCCAGCAGTGAAGGGACAGCGAACACTGAAGCTTTCTTT
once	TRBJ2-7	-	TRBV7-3	CASSLSQGYEQYF	TGTGCCAGCAGCTTGAGCCAGGGCTACGAGCAGTACTTC
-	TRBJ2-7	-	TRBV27	CASSSAGRSYEQYF	TGTGCCAGCAGCTCGGCGGGACGGTCCTACGAGCAGTACTTC
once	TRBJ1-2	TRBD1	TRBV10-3	CAISDPDRGLGYTF	TGTGCCATCAGTGATCCCGACAGGGGGCTGGGCTACACCTTC
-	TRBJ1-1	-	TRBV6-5	CASSYGTNTEAFF	TGTGCCAGCAGTTACGGCACGAACACTGAAGCTTTCTTT
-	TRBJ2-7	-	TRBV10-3	CAISSWGDYEQYF	TGTGCCATCAGTTCCTGGGGGGACTACGAGCAGTACTTC